This T cell receptor (beta chain) originates from a study of Tregs in tolerant kidney transplant recipients. The V end lost 4 bases, the J end lost 0 bases, and 16 bases lay between the germline ends. This CDR3 is 17 amino acids long. Germline assignment: CDR1 SGHAT and CDR2 FQNNGV. Unstimulated Tregs (CD4+CD25+CD127-) and CD4+CD25- non-Tregs were sorted from PBMCs. Sequencing used immunoSEQ multiplex PCR; TCRdb keeps in-frame clones, though not all of them. The sample has roughly 250,000 clones, approximately 83% seen once; the top ten hold over 0.5%. The TCR sequence derives from a human donor in good health. The chain uses TRBV11-2 and TRBJ2-1, with D possibly TRBD2 on 6 matching bases. Source material: CD4+ T cells from blood. The CDR3 DNA follows: TGTGCCAGCAGCTACCAAGGAGGGTCGAGCTCCTACAATGAGCAGTTCTTC. Protein: CASSYQGGSSSYNEQFF.